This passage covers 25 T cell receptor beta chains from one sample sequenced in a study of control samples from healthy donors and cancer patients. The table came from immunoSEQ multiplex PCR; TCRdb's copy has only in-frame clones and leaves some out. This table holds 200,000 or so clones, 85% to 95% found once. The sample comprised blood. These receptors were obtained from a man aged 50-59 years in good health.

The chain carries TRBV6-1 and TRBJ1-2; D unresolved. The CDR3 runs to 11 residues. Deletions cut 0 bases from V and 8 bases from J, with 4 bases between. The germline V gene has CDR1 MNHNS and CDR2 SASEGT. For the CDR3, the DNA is TGTGCCAGCAGTGAAGCTGGCGGCTACACCTTC. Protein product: CASSEAGGYTF.

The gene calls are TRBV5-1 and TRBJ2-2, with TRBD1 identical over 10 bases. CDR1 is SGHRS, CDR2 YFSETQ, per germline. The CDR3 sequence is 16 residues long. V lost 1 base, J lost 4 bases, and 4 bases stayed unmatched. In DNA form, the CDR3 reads TGCGCCAGCAGCTTGCCGGGACAGGGGACCACCGGGGAGCTGTTTTTT. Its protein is CASSLPGQGTTGELFF.

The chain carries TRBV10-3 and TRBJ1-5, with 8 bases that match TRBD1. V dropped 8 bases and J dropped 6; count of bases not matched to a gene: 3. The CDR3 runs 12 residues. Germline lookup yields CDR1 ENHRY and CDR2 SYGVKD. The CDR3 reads CAIQGAGQPQHF. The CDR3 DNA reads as TGTGCCATCCAGGGGGCAGGTCAGCCCCAGCATTTT.

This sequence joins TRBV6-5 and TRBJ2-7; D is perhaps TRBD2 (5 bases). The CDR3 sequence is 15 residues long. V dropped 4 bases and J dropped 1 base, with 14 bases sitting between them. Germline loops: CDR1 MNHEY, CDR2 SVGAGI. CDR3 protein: CASSSARTGSYEQYF. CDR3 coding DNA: TGTGCCAGCAGTTCCGCTCGGACGGGGTCCTACGAGCAGTACTTC.

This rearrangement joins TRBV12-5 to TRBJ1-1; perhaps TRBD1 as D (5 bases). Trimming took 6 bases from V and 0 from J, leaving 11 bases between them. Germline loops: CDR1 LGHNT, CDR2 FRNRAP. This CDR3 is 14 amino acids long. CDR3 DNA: TGTGCTAGTGGACCAGACAGTTTGAACACTGAAGCTTTCTTT. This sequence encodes CASGPDSLNTEAFF.

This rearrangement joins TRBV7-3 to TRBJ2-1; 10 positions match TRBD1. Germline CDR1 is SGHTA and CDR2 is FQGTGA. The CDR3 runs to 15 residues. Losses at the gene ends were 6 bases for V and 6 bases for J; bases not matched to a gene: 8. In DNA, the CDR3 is TGTGCCAGCAGTTCCGGGACAGGGGCTCGCAATGAGCAGTTCTTC. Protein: CASSSGTGARNEQFF. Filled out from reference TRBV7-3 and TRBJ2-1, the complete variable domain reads GAGVSQTPSNKVTEKGKYVELRCDPISGHTALYWYRQSLGQGPEFLIYFQGTGAADDSGLPNDRFFAVRPEGSVSTLKIQRTERGDSAVYLCASSSGTGARNEQFFGPGTRLTVL.

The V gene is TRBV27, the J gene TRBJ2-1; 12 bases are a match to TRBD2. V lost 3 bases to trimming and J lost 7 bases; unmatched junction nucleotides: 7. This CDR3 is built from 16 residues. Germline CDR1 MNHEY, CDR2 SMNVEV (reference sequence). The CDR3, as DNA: TGTGCCAGCAGTTTCCCGGGACTAGCGGGCGAGAATGAGCAGTTCTTC. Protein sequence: CASSFPGLAGENEQFF.

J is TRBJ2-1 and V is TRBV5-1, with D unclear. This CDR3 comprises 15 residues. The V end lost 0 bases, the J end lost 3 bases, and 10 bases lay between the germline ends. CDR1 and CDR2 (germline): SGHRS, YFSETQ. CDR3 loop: CASSLVEPNYNEQFF. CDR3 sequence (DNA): TGCGCCAGCAGCTTGGTGGAGCCGAACTACAATGAGCAGTTCTTC.

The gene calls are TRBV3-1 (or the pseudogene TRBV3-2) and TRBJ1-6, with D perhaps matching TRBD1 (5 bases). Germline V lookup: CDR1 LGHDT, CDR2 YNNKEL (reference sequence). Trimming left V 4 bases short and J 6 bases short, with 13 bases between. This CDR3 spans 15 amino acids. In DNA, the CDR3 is TGTGCCAGCAGCCCCCGGGGGAGATTTAATTCACCCCTCCACTTT. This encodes CASSPRGRFNSPLHF.

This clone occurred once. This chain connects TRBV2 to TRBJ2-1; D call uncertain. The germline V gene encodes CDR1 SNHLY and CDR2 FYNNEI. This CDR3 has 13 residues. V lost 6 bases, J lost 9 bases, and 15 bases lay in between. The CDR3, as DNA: TGTGCCAGCAGCAATCCTCCGGGTAGTGAGCAGTTCTTC. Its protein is CASSNPPGSEQFF.

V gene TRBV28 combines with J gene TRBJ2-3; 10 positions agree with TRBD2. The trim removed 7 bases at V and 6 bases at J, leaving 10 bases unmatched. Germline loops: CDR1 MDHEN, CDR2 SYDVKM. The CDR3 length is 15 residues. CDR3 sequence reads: CASTQPSGGSDTQYF. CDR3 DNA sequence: TGTGCCAGCACTCAACCTAGCGGGGGTTCGGATACGCAGTATTTT. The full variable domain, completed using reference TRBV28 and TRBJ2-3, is DVKVTQSSRYLVKRTGEKVFLECVQDMDHENMFWYRQDPGLGLRLIYFSYDVKMKEKGDIPEGYSVSREKKERFSLILESASTNQTSMYLCASTQPSGGSDTQYFGPGTRLTVL.

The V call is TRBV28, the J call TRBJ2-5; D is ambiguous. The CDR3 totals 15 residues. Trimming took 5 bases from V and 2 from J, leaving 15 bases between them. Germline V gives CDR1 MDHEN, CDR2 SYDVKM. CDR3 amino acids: CASSPPWQEQETQYF. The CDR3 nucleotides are TGTGCCAGCAGTCCACCGTGGCAGGAACAAGAGACCCAGTACTTC.

The CDR3 sequence: CATSDFKGQGAGANVLTF. CDR3 bases: TGTGCCACCAGTGATTTTAAAGGACAGGGGGCTGGGGCCAACGTCCTGACTTTC. The chain recombines TRBV24-1 with TRBJ2-6; 10 bases agree with TRBD1. The CDR3 totals 18 residues. The V gene's germline CDR1 is KGHDR and CDR2 SFDVKD. After removal of 1 base from V and 2 bases from J, the junction contained 4 bases not matched to a gene.

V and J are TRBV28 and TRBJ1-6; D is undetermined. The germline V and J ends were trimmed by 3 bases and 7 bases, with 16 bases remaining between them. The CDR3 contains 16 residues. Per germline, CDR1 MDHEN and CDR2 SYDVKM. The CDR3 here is CASSLEGPLGNSPLHF. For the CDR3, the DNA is TGTGCCAGCAGTTTGGAAGGGCCCCTTGGCAATTCACCCCTCCACTTT.

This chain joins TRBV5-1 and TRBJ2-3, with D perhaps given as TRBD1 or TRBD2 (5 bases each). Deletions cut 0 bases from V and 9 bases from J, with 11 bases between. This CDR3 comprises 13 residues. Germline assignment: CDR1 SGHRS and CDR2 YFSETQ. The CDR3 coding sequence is TGCGCCAGCAGCTTGGGTTCCCGGGACACGCAGTATTTT. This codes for CASSLGSRDTQYF.

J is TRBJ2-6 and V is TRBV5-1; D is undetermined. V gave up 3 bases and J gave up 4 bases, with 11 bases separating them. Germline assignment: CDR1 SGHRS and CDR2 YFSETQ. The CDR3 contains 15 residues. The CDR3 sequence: CASSSRGEGANVLTF. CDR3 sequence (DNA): TGCGCCAGCAGCTCCCGTGGGGAAGGGGCCAACGTCCTGACTTTC.

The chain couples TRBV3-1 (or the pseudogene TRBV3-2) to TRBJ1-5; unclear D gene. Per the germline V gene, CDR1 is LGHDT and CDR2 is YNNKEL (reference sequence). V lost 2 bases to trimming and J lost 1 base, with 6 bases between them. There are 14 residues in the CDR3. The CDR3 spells CASSQFDSNQPQHF. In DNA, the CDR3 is TGTGCCAGCAGCCAATTTGACAGCAATCAGCCCCAGCATTTT.

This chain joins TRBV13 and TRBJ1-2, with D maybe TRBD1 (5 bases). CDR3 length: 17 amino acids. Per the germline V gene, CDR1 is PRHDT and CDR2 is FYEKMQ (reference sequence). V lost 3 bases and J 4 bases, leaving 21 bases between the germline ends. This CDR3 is CASSFRAGSVNAYGYTF. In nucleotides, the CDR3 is TGTGCCAGCAGCTTCCGGGCAGGGTCCGTTAACGCCTATGGCTACACCTTC.

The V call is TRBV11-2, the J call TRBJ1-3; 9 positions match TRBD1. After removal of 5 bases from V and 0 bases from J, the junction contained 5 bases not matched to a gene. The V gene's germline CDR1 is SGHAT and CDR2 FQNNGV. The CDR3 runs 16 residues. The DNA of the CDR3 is TGTGCCAGCAGCCGTACAGGGGGCTTCTCTGGAAACACCATATATTTT. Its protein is CASSRTGGFSGNTIYF.

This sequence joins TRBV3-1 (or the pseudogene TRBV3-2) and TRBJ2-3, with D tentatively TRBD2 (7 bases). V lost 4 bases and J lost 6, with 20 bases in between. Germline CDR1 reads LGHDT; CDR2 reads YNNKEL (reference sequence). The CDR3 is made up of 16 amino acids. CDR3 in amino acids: CASSLLSRGAGDTQYF. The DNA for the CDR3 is TGTGCCAGCAGCCTCCTCTCACGGGGGGCAGGGGATACGCAGTATTTT.

CDR3 loop: CASSYTGDPSYEQYF. As DNA, the CDR3 is TGCGCCAGCAGTTATACAGGGGATCCCTCCTACGAGCAGTACTTC. The J gene is TRBJ2-7, the V gene TRBV5-1; 7 nucleotides line up with TRBD1. Germline CDR1 and CDR2: SGHRS and YFSETQ. The CDR3 sequence is 15 residues long. V shed 5 bases, J shed 0 bases, and the junction held 8 bases outside the gene matches.

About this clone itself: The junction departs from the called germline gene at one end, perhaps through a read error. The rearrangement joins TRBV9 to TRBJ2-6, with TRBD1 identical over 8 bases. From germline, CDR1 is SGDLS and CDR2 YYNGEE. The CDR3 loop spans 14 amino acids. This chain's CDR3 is CASSAYRGDNVLTF. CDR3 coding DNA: TGTGCCAGCAGCGCCTACAGGGGGGACAACGTCCTGACTTTC.

DNA of the CDR3: TGTGCCAGCAGCCCGCGGACTAGCGGGGGGCTCTTGAATGAGCAGTTCTTC. Translation: CASSPRTSGGLLNEQFF. The gene calls are TRBV9 and TRBJ2-1; 14 bases align to TRBD2. There are 17 residues in the CDR3. V shed 4 bases, J shed 7 bases, and the junction held 10 bases outside the gene matches. Germline V gene lookup returns CDR1 SGDLS and CDR2 YYNGEE.

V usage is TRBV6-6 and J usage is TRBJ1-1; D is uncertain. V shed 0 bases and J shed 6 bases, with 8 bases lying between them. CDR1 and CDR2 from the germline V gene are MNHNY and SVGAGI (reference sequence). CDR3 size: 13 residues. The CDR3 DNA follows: TGTGCCAGCAGTTACTCGCCAGGATCTGAAGCTTTCTTT. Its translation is CASSYSPGSEAFF.

CDR3: CASTPGLAMETQYF. CDR3 DNA sequence: TGTGCCAGCACCCCGGGACTAGCGATGGAGACCCAGTACTTC. This chain joins TRBV7-2 and TRBJ2-5; 10 bases match TRBD2. Looked up from germline, CDR1 is SGHTA and CDR2 is FQGNSA. V trimming: 7 bases; J trimming: 5 bases; junction bases outside the gene matches: 7. The CDR3 is made up of 14 amino acids.